These 24 T cell receptor beta chains came from one sample sequenced in a study of spatial heterogeneity in lung cancer. TCRdb redid the calling of the 5' RACE reads with MiXCR, one entry per CDR3 protein. The table has more than 15,000 distinct CDR3 sequences, 6.2% seen once; the top ten hold 6.8%. Regarding the study as a whole: Tracking of tumor mutation counts was seen in expanded intratumoral alpha and beta TCR counts.

Time point of the sample: sample taken at primary tumor resection. No antigen has been identified for these receptors. Sequences were derived from lung tumor tissue, sampled at surgery. The receptors were gathered from a male donor with early-stage non-small cell lung cancer.

This clonotype was picked up many times. Because this beta chain is a stray read in a library intended to capture alpha chains, its abundance should not be given much weight. The CDR3 DNA reads TGTGCCACCAGCAGAGTCCCTTCCAACGTCCTGACTTTC. This gives the protein CATSRVPSNVLTF. The rearrangement links TRBV15 to TRBJ2-6; D is ambiguous. The CDR3 loop spans 13 amino acids. V lost 1 base to trimming and J lost 8 bases, with 6 bases between them. Germline CDR1 LNHNV, CDR2 YYDKDF (reference sequence).

Concerning this clonotype: The junction departs from the called germline gene at one end, perhaps through a read error. This beta chain is an off-target read within a library intended for alpha chains, so its frequency means little. The chain couples TRBV7-9 to TRBJ1-3; D perhaps matches TRBD1 (5 bases). In germline, CDR1 is SEHNR, CDR2 FQNEAQ (reference sequence). The CDR3 runs 14 residues. The CDR3, as DNA: TGTGCCAGCAGTCCAGGGAGCTCTGGAAACACCATGTATTTT. Encoded protein: CASSPGSSGNTMYF.

This clonotype has a count of ten or more. As an off-target read in a library built for alpha chains, this beta chain has a frequency of little significance. The chain couples TRBV28 to TRBJ2-7, with 8 nucleotides matching TRBD1. Looked up from germline, CDR1 is MDHEN and CDR2 is SYDVKM. The V gene end was trimmed by 1 base and the J gene end by 2 bases; junction bases not matched to a gene: 7. CDR3 length equals 16 residues. The chain's CDR3 is CASSLLTGALTYEQYF. Here the CDR3 DNA reads TGTGCCAGCAGTTTATTGACAGGGGCACTAACCTACGAGCAGTACTTC.

This clonotype was detected many times. This beta chain is an unintended read in a library built for alpha chains; its size means little. V gene TRBV27 combines with J gene TRBJ2-7; the D gene is possibly TRBD1 (5 bases). The CDR3 runs to 13 residues. V lost 1 base, J lost 4 bases, and 8 bases lay in between. CDR1 and CDR2 (germline): MNHEY, SMNVEV (reference sequence). The CDR3 sequence: CASSLLAGYEQYF. As DNA, the CDR3 is TGTGCCAGCAGTTTATTAGCAGGGTACGAGCAGTACTTC.

There are many counts of this clonotype. This beta chain lies outside the target of a library built for alpha chains; its clone size means little. The V call is TRBV20-1, the J call TRBJ2-7; 8 bases match TRBD2. After removal of 0 bases from V and 2 bases from J, the junction contained 6 bases not matched to a gene. This CDR3 is 15 amino acids long. From germline, CDR1 is DFQATT and CDR2 SNEGSKA (reference sequence). CDR3: CSARDPASGPYEQYF. The CDR3 coding sequence is TGCAGTGCTAGAGATCCCGCTAGCGGGCCCTACGAGCAGTACTTC.

At least ten counts were recorded for this clonotype. Because the library targeted alpha chains, this beta chain is an off-target read whose size means little. The genes are TRBV12-3 or TRBV12-4 and TRBJ1-1; the match to TRBD1 covers 7 bases. V lost 6 bases to trimming and J lost 4 bases; unmatched junction nucleotides: 5. This CDR3 has 13 residues. CDR3 nucleotides: TGTGCCAGCAGCCGGGGGACAGTCACTGAAGCTTTCTTT. Its protein is CASSRGTVTEAFF.

This clonotype was observed many times. The size of this beta chain means little, since it is a stray read in a library made for alpha chains. V gene TRBV5-4 combines with J gene TRBJ2-5; 10 bases map to TRBD1. The CDR3 has 15 amino acids. V was clipped by 5 bases and J by 1 base; unmatched bases: 5. Germline values: CDR1 SGHNT, CDR2 YYREEE (reference sequence). The CDR3 spells CASRSGTGVQETQYF. Written as DNA, the CDR3 is TGTGCCAGCAGGTCCGGGACAGGGGTCCAAGAGACCCAGTACTTC.

This clonotype came up many times. With the library built for alpha chains, this beta chain is off target and its frequency is not meaningful. The V and J genes are TRBV20-1 and TRBJ1-6, with D tentatively TRBD1 (5 bases). Germline V lookup: CDR1 DFQATT, CDR2 SNEGSKA (reference sequence). The V end lost 6 bases, the J end lost 8 bases, and 17 bases lay between the germline ends. CDR3 size: 14 residues. The CDR3 reads CSAGPGSGYSPLHF. The CDR3 region has the DNA TGCAGTGCCGGGCCGGGGTCAGGGTATTCACCCCTCCACTTT.

By share, this clonotype counts as medium-sized. Little can be read into the size of this beta chain, an off-target read in a library designed for alpha chains. The chain links TRBV20-1 to TRBJ1-5; weak D call: TRBD1 (5 bases). The CDR3 consists of 16 residues. Trimming removed 0 bases at V and 2 bases at J, with 14 bases between. Germline CDR1 reads DFQATT; CDR2 reads SNEGSKA (reference sequence). CDR3 sequence reads: CSARDLSEGGNQPQHF. The CDR3 DNA follows: TGCAGTGCTAGAGATCTATCGGAAGGGGGCAATCAGCCCCAGCATTTT.

At least ten counts were recorded for this clonotype. This beta chain lies outside the target of a library built for alpha chains; its clone size means little. This rearrangement joins TRBV20-1 to TRBJ2-2, with a tentative D call TRBD2 (6 bases). V gave up 3 bases and J gave up 4 bases, with 15 bases separating them. Germline V gene sequence: CDR1 DFQATT, CDR2 SNEGSKA (reference sequence). The CDR3 totals 15 residues. The CDR3 here is CSASVGLVATGELFF. The CDR3 nucleotides read TGCAGTGCTAGTGTGGGACTTGTGGCCACCGGGGAGCTGTTTTTT.

As regards this clonotype: This beta chain was picked up by a library intended for alpha chains and is off target, so its count carries little meaning. This chain uses TRBV28 with TRBJ2-4, with no clear D. Germline V gene sequence: CDR1 MDHEN, CDR2 SYDVKM. The CDR3 has 15 residues. The V gene lost 4 bases and the J gene lost 10 bases, with 20 bases spanning the gap. CDR3 nucleotide sequence: TGTGCCAGCAGTTGGAGTAACCCGGCCCTTCGAATTCAGTACTTC. It specifies CASSWSNPALRIQYF.

This clonotype was seen at least ten times. Since it is a stray read in a library aimed at alpha chains, this beta chain has a size that is not meaningful. V gene TRBV27 combines with J gene TRBJ1-6, with unresolved D. This CDR3 region has 14 residues. CDR1 and CDR2 (germline): MNHEY, SMNVEV (reference sequence). Trimming cost V 3 bases and J 7 bases, with 10 bases left between them. As DNA, the CDR3 is TGTGCCAGCAGTTTGGTCAGCGGAAATTCACCCCTCCACTTT. Its protein product is CASSLVSGNSPLHF.

Details on this clonotype: This beta chain lies outside the target of a library built for alpha chains; its clone size means little. The J gene is TRBJ1-1, the V gene TRBV18, with D hard to call. The CDR3 contains 13 residues. CDR1 and CDR2 from the germline V gene are KGHSH and LQKENI. V shed 6 bases and J shed 3 bases, with 11 bases lying between them. The CDR3 loop reads CASSAGRDTEAFF. The CDR3 region has the DNA TGTGCCAGCTCTGCCGGTCGGGACACTGAAGCTTTCTTT.

This clonotype was recorded many times. This beta chain came through as a stray read in a library set up for alpha chains, and its size says little. CDR3 DNA sequence: TGTGCCATCAGTGGACACGCAGGGGCAGCTAACTATGGCTACACCTTC. This gives the protein CAISGHAGAANYGYTF. The genes are TRBV10-3 and TRBJ1-2; TRBD1 might be the D (6 bases). V lost 4 bases, J lost 0 bases, and 15 bases lay in between. Per germline, CDR1 ENHRY and CDR2 SYGVKD. The CDR3 is 16 amino acids.

The sample holds a few counts of this clonotype. With the library built for alpha chains, this beta chain is off target and its frequency is not meaningful. The chain couples TRBV6-6 to TRBJ2-7, with 10 nucleotides matching TRBD2. The CDR3 has 15 amino acids. Trimming at V came to 6 bases and at J to 2 bases, leaving 7 bases not matched to a gene. The germline V gene encodes CDR1 MNHNY and CDR2 SVGAGI (reference sequence). In DNA, the CDR3 is TGTGCCAGCAGCCCGACTAGCGGGTTAGCCTACGAGCAGTACTTC. Protein product: CASSPTSGLAYEQYF.

Many counts were recorded for this clonotype. The library was built for alpha chains, so this beta chain is an off-target read and its size means little. This rearrangement joins TRBV5-1 to TRBJ2-3; D remains unclear. Germline V gene sequence: CDR1 SGHRS, CDR2 YFSETQ. V gave up 5 bases and J gave up 0 bases, with 10 bases separating them. This CDR3 is built from 14 residues. The CDR3 is CASSPGTSTDTQYF. The CDR3 bases are TGCGCCAGCAGTCCAGGTACTAGCACAGATACGCAGTATTTT.

This clonotype has at least ten counts. This beta chain lies outside the target of a library built for alpha chains; its clone size means little. The chain couples TRBV10-1 to TRBJ1-6; possibly TRBD1 for D (6 bases). Germline V CDR1 and CDR2: WNHNN, SYGVQD (reference sequence). V was shortened by 7 bases and J by 9 bases, with 28 bases between the two germline ends. The CDR3 consists of 18 residues. CDR3 region: CASTIPRRGMAWSSPLHF. CDR3 coding DNA: TGCGCCAGCACCATCCCGAGGAGGGGGATGGCGTGGAGTTCACCCCTCCACTTT.

In this sample, this clonotype is large (0.1 to 1%). This beta chain is an unintended read in a library built for alpha chains; its size means little. This chain links TRBV20-1 with TRBJ2-7; D might be TRBD1 or TRBD2, each matching 5 bases. Germline values: CDR1 DFQATT, CDR2 SNEGSKA (reference sequence). V was trimmed by 4 bases and J by 3 bases, leaving 25 bases between them. The CDR3 runs to 17 residues. CDR3 region: CSATLRDDSLPDYEQYF. CDR3 sequence (DNA): TGCAGTGCTACCCTACGGGACGACTCCCTACCAGACTACGAGCAGTACTTC.

This clonotype was counted many times. Since the library was made to target alpha chains, this beta chain is a stray read and its abundance is not meaningful. The genes are TRBV6-6 and TRBJ2-7; tentatively, D is TRBD1 (5 bases). The germline gives CDR1 MNHNY, CDR2 SVGAGI (reference sequence). Between the trimmed V and J ends, which lost 2 bases and 5 bases, there was a span of 16 bases. This CDR3 comprises 15 residues. The CDR3 protein is CASSYGKGRENEQYF. For the CDR3, the DNA is TGTGCCAGCAGTTACGGGAAGGGCAGGGAAAACGAGCAGTACTTC.

This clonotype occurred many times. With the library built for alpha chains, this beta chain is off target and its frequency is not meaningful. The chain uses TRBV29-1 and TRBJ2-5, with a tentative D call TRBD1 (5 bases). The CDR3 sequence is 12 residues long. The V end was cut by 6 bases, the J end by 4 bases, with 12 bases between. Germline V lookup: CDR1 SQVTM, CDR2 ANQGSEA. CDR3 protein: CSVGLGVETQYF. The CDR3 DNA reads TGCAGCGTGGGGTTAGGGGTAGAGACCCAGTACTTC.

This clonotype was counted many times. This beta chain turned up in a library designed for alpha chains; as an off-target read, its abundance says little. This rearrangement joins TRBV5-1 to TRBJ2-3; 7 bases align to TRBD2. The J segment lost 0 bases and the V segment lost 0 bases, leaving 7 bases of the junction unmatched. The germline gives CDR1 SGHRS, CDR2 YFSETQ. The CDR3 runs 17 residues. The CDR3 is CASSLARLADSTDTQYF. CDR3 DNA sequence: TGCGCCAGCAGCTTGGCGCGGCTAGCGGACAGCACAGATACGCAGTATTTT.

This clonotype counts as medium-sized. With the library built for alpha chains, this beta chain is off target and its frequency is not meaningful. V gene TRBV5-5 combines with J gene TRBJ2-2, with TRBD2 matching over 7 bases. With 3 bases clipped from V and 3 bases from J, the junction kept 2 bases outside the gene matches. CDR3 length: 14 residues. Germline CDR1 SGHKS, CDR2 YYEKEE (reference sequence). The CDR3 loop reads CASSSSGDTGELFF. In DNA, the CDR3 is TGTGCCAGCAGCTCGAGCGGGGACACCGGGGAGCTGTTTTTT.

A word on this clonotype: This beta chain turned up in a library designed for alpha chains; as an off-target read, its abundance says little. The chain carries TRBV6-1 and TRBJ1-1, with D uncertain. CDR1 and CDR2 from the germline V gene are MNHNS and SASEGT. The CDR3 is 13 amino acids. Trimming took 3 bases from V and 1 from J, leaving 6 bases between them. The CDR3 bases are TGTGCCAGCAGTGATCAAGGGAACACTGAAGCTTTCTTT. It encodes CASSDQGNTEAFF.

By sample share, this clonotype is medium-sized. Because the CDR3's place on the DNA is in doubt, the DNA is left out and the CDR3 is given as listed by TCRdb. The library was built for alpha chains, so this beta chain is an off-target read and its size means little. The chain uses TRBV19 and TRBJ1-5; TRBD1, the table's D call, lacks a check against the DNA. CDR1 and CDR2 (germline): LNHDA, SQIVND (reference sequence). The CDR3 is made up of 15 amino acids, end residues included. The CDR3 loop is CASTSDRLSNQPQHF.